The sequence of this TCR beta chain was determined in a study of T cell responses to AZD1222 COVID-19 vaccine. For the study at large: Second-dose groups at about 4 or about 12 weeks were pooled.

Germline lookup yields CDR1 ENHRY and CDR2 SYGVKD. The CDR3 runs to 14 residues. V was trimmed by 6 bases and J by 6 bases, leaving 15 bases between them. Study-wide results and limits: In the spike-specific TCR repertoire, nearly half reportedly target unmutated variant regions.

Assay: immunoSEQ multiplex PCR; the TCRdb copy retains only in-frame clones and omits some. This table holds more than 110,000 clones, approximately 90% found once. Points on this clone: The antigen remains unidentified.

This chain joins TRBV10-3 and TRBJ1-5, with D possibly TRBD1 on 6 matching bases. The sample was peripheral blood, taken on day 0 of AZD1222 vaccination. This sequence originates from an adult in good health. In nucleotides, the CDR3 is TGTGCCATCAGCGAGGGGGACGTGGGTCAGCCCCAGCATTTT. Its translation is CAISEGDVGQPQHF.